A selection of T cell receptor beta chains follows, all from one sample in a study of cytomegalovirus exposure and HLA in healthy donors. The table came from immunoSEQ multiplex PCR; TCRdb's copy has only in-frame clones and leaves some out. The sample yields about 160,000 clones, approximately 80% seen once. Sequencing was performed on PBMCs. Receptors originate from a woman aged 50 to 60 in good health and CMV-seronegative. Each CDR3 is given with its conserved first and last residue. The D gene is left open where the match is weak. The size field is filled for only some rows; it gives once, few, many or a size class.

d_gene: TRBD1; abundance: .; v_gene: TRBV9; j_gene: TRBJ2-1; CDR3aa: CASSPRTGEGNEQFF; CDR3nt: TGTGCCAGCAGCCCTCGGACAGGGGAGGGGAATGAGCAGTTCTTC
d_gene: .; abundance: few; v_gene: TRBV4-3; j_gene: TRBJ1-4; CDR3aa: CASSQDSEHRVEKLFF; CDR3nt: TGCGCCAGCAGCCAAGATTCAGAACATCGGGTTGAAAAACTGTTTTTT
d_gene: .; abundance: .; v_gene: TRBV6-4; j_gene: TRBJ1-2; CDR3aa: CASSGGGYGYTF; CDR3nt: TGTGCCAGCTCCGGGGGAGGGTATGGCTACACCTTC
d_gene: .; abundance: .; v_gene: TRBV5-4; j_gene: TRBJ1-1; CDR3aa: CASSLVSNTEAFF; CDR3nt: TGTGCCAGCAGCTTGGTGTCTAACACTGAAGCTTTCTTT
d_gene: .; abundance: .; v_gene: TRBV10-1; j_gene: TRBJ2-1; CDR3aa: CASSESLPDEQFF; CDR3nt: TGCGCCAGCAGTGAGTCTCTGCCGGATGAGCAGTTCTTC
d_gene: .; abundance: few; v_gene: TRBV11-2; j_gene: TRBJ2-3; CDR3aa: CASSTRPGTFSTDTQYF; CDR3nt: TGTGCCAGCAGCACCAGACCCGGGACATTCAGCACAGATACGCAGTATTTT
d_gene: .; abundance: .; v_gene: TRBV7-9; j_gene: TRBJ2-3; CDR3aa: CASSQGLATDTQYF; CDR3nt: TGTGCCAGCAGCCAGGGACTGGCCACAGATACGCAGTATTTT
d_gene: .; abundance: few; v_gene: TRBV2; j_gene: TRBJ1-1; CDR3aa: CASSVGGAHTEAFF; CDR3nt: TGTGCCAGCAGTGTTGGGGGCGCACACACTGAAGCTTTCTTT
d_gene: .; abundance: .; v_gene: TRBV11-2; j_gene: TRBJ2-3; CDR3aa: CASRMQGWDTQYF; CDR3nt: TGTGCCAGCAGGATGCAGGGGTGGGATACGCAGTATTTT
d_gene: .; abundance: .; v_gene: TRBV23-1; j_gene: TRBJ1-5; CDR3aa: CASSQFRVFNQPQHF; CDR3nt: TGCGCCAGCAGTCAGTTTCGGGTTTTCAATCAGCCCCAGCATTTT
d_gene: .; abundance: .; v_gene: TRBV15; j_gene: TRBJ1-1; CDR3aa: CATSRDTKRAVTEAFF; CDR3nt: TGTGCCACCAGCAGAGATACTAAGAGGGCGGTGACTGAAGCTTTCTTT
d_gene: .; abundance: few; v_gene: TRBV6-1; j_gene: TRBJ2-5; CDR3aa: CASSERQETQYF; CDR3nt: TGTGCCAGCAGTGAACGTCAAGAGACCCAGTACTTC
d_gene: TRBD1; abundance: .; v_gene: TRBV7-7; j_gene: TRBJ2-2; CDR3aa: CASSEGTGGNTGELFF; CDR3nt: TGTGCCAGCAGCGAGGGGACAGGTGGCAACACCGGGGAGCTGTTTTTT
d_gene: .; abundance: .; v_gene: TRBV27; j_gene: TRBJ2-1; CDR3aa: CASSHRDIYDEQFF; CDR3nt: TGTGCCAGCAGCCACCGGGACATTTACGATGAGCAGTTCTTC
d_gene: TRBD2; abundance: .; v_gene: TRBV11-2; j_gene: TRBJ2-1; CDR3aa: CASTHLAGGLNEQFF; CDR3nt: TGTGCCAGCACCCATCTAGCGGGAGGTCTCAATGAGCAGTTCTTC
d_gene: .; abundance: .; v_gene: TRBV29-1; j_gene: TRBJ1-2; CDR3aa: CSVAPSYTF; CDR3nt: TGCAGCGTCGCCCCTAGCTACACCTTC
d_gene: TRBD1; abundance: .; v_gene: TRBV5-1; j_gene: TRBJ2-5; CDR3aa: CASSFAGTGGRETQYF; CDR3nt: TGCGCCAGCAGCTTCGCCGGGACAGGGGGCAGGGAGACCCAGTACTTC
d_gene: TRBD1; abundance: .; v_gene: TRBV28; j_gene: TRBJ1-1; CDR3aa: CASRGRTGRGTEAFF; CDR3nt: TGTGCCAGCAGGGGACGGACAGGCCGGGGCACTGAAGCTTTCTTT
d_gene: TRBD1; abundance: .; v_gene: TRBV7-4; j_gene: TRBJ2-3; CDR3aa: CASSPGQGADTDTQYF; CDR3nt: TGTGCCAGCAGCCCGGGACAGGGGGCTGATACAGATACGCAGTATTTT
d_gene: .; abundance: .; v_gene: TRBV12-2; j_gene: TRBJ1-2; CDR3aa: CASRLLRGAKHGYTF; CDR3nt: TGTGCAAGTCGCTTATTAAGGGGCGCCAAACATGGCTACACCTTC
d_gene: .; abundance: .; v_gene: TRBV5-6; j_gene: TRBJ1-1; CDR3aa: CASSLSTRASEAFF; CDR3nt: TGTGCCAGCAGCTTGAGCACCAGGGCGTCGGAGGCTTTCTTT
d_gene: TRBD2; abundance: .; v_gene: TRBV27; j_gene: TRBJ2-7; CDR3aa: CASSAIAGVPYEQYF; CDR3nt: TGTGCCAGCAGCGCTATAGCGGGAGTCCCCTACGAGCAGTACTTC
d_gene: TRBD1; abundance: .; v_gene: TRBV7-2; j_gene: TRBJ1-5; CDR3aa: CASSPDRGGNQPQHF; CDR3nt: TGTGCCAGCAGCCCGGACAGGGGAGGCAATCAGCCCCAGCATTTT
d_gene: TRBD1; abundance: .; v_gene: TRBV5-1; j_gene: TRBJ2-1; CDR3aa: CASSPSSTGVEEQFF; CDR3nt: TGCGCCAGCAGCCCCTCCTCGACAGGGGTGGAGGAGCAGTTCTTC
d_gene: .; abundance: .; v_gene: TRBV7-9; j_gene: TRBJ2-7; CDR3aa: CASSLGAGKSYEQYF; CDR3nt: TGTGCCAGCAGCTTAGGGGCAGGGAAGTCCTACGAGCAGTACTTC
d_gene: TRBD2; abundance: .; v_gene: TRBV10-1; j_gene: TRBJ2-2; CDR3aa: CASSEGLAENTGELFF; CDR3nt: TGCGCCAGCAGTGAGGGACTAGCGGAGAACACCGGGGAGCTGTTTTTT
d_gene: .; abundance: .; v_gene: TRBV29-1; j_gene: TRBJ1-1; CDR3aa: CSVPGAGNTEAFF; CDR3nt: TGCAGCGTACCTGGGGCTGGGAACACTGAAGCTTTCTTT
d_gene: TRBD1; abundance: .; v_gene: TRBV19; j_gene: TRBJ2-2; CDR3aa: CASSIGQVLFSAGELFF; CDR3nt: TGTGCCAGTAGTATCGGACAGGTATTATTCAGCGCCGGGGAGCTGTTTTTT
d_gene: TRBD1; abundance: .; v_gene: TRBV15; j_gene: TRBJ1-6; CDR3aa: CATSRATGTGGKPLHF; CDR3nt: TGTGCCACCAGCAGAGCCACCGGGACAGGGGGCAAACCCCTCCACTTT
d_gene: TRBD1; abundance: .; v_gene: TRBV27; j_gene: TRBJ1-5; CDR3aa: CASTPFGTGGNQPQHF; CDR3nt: TGTGCCAGCACCCCGTTCGGGACAGGGGGAAATCAGCCCCAGCATTTT
d_gene: TRBD2; abundance: .; v_gene: TRBV6-4; j_gene: TRBJ2-3; CDR3aa: CASSPRGGGADTQYF; CDR3nt: TGTGCCAGCAGCCCTCGGGGCGGGGGGGCAGATACGCAGTATTTT
d_gene: TRBD2; abundance: .; v_gene: TRBV7-6; j_gene: TRBJ2-2; CDR3aa: CASSGGLAGDNTGELFF; CDR3nt: TGTGCCAGCAGCGGGGGACTAGCGGGGGATAACACCGGGGAGCTGTTTTTT
d_gene: .; abundance: .; v_gene: TRBV4-1; j_gene: TRBJ1-4; CDR3aa: CASSQDVLTGWSNEKLFF; CDR3nt: TGCGCCAGCAGCCAAGACGTACTAACAGGGTGGTCTAATGAAAAACTGTTTTTT
d_gene: TRBD2; abundance: .; v_gene: TRBV27; j_gene: TRBJ2-7; CDR3aa: CASSSSLAGLAYEQYF; CDR3nt: TGTGCCAGCAGTTCTAGTCTAGCGGGGCTAGCCTACGAGCAGTACTTC
d_gene: TRBD2; abundance: .; v_gene: TRBV11-2; j_gene: TRBJ2-7; CDR3aa: CASSPGTSGYEQYF; CDR3nt: TGTGCCAGCAGCCCCGGGACTAGCGGCTACGAGCAGTACTTC
d_gene: .; abundance: few; v_gene: TRBV1; j_gene: TRBJ2-2; CDR3aa: CTSSQESPWSGGGRELFF; CDR3nt: TGCACCAGCAGCCAAGAGTCCCCGTGGAGCGGGGGGGGTCGGGAGCTGTTTTTT
d_gene: .; abundance: once; v_gene: TRBV6-1; j_gene: TRBJ2-1; CDR3aa: CAAREGDLEQFF; CDR3nt: TGTGCCGCGAGAGAGGGGGACCTTGAGCAGTTCTTC
d_gene: .; abundance: few; v_gene: TRBV7-9; j_gene: TRBJ2-1; CDR3aa: CASSWENNEQFF; CDR3nt: TGTGCCAGCAGTTGGGAGAACAATGAGCAGTTCTTC
d_gene: .; abundance: .; v_gene: TRBV9; j_gene: TRBJ2-1; CDR3aa: CASSVLPQDNEQFF; CDR3nt: TGTGCCAGCAGCGTTCTCCCTCAGGACAATGAGCAGTTCTTC
d_gene: .; abundance: few; v_gene: TRBV18; j_gene: TRBJ2-7; CDR3aa: CASSPRTTDRYEQYF; CDR3nt: TGTGCCAGCTCACCACGGACTACTGACCGTTACGAGCAGTACTTC
d_gene: .; abundance: .; v_gene: TRBV19; j_gene: TRBJ2-1; CDR3aa: CASSIVAEGYNEQFF; CDR3nt: TGTGCCAGTAGTATAGTCGCGGAGGGCTACAATGAGCAGTTCTTC
d_gene: TRBD1; abundance: .; v_gene: TRBV7-9; j_gene: TRBJ1-6; CDR3aa: CASSFRRQGDNSPLHF; CDR3nt: TGTGCCAGCAGCTTCCGTAGACAGGGGGATAATTCACCCCTCCACTTT
d_gene: .; abundance: .; v_gene: TRBV29-1; j_gene: TRBJ2-4; CDR3aa: CSVEDSKNIQYF; CDR3nt: TGCAGCGTTGAGGACAGCAAAAACATTCAGTACTTC
d_gene: TRBD1; abundance: .; v_gene: TRBV6-6; j_gene: TRBJ1-4; CDR3aa: CASRDWTGKGEKLFF; CDR3nt: TGTGCCAGCAGGGACTGGACAGGGAAAGGTGAAAAACTGTTTTTT
d_gene: TRBD1; abundance: .; v_gene: TRBV13; j_gene: TRBJ2-2; CDR3aa: CASRDRVTAGNTGELFF; CDR3nt: TGTGCCAGCAGGGACAGGGTAACCGCGGGCAACACCGGGGAGCTGTTTTTT
d_gene: .; abundance: .; v_gene: TRBV6-1; j_gene: TRBJ2-3; CDR3aa: CASLRGSTDTQYF; CDR3nt: TGTGCCAGCCTAAGGGGTAGCACAGATACGCAGTATTTT
d_gene: .; abundance: few; v_gene: TRBV18; j_gene: TRBJ1-1; CDR3aa: CASRRWESGTEAFF; CDR3nt: TGTGCCAGCCGTCGCTGGGAGTCAGGCACTGAAGCTTTCTTT
d_gene: TRBD2; abundance: .; v_gene: TRBV7-2; j_gene: TRBJ2-3; CDR3aa: CASSLTSGEPDTQYF; CDR3nt: TGTGCCAGCAGCTTGACTAGCGGGGAACCAGATACGCAGTATTTT
d_gene: TRBD2; abundance: .; v_gene: TRBV7-2; j_gene: TRBJ2-7; CDR3aa: CASSPGLARPEQYF; CDR3nt: TGTGCCAGCAGCCCCGGACTAGCAAGGCCCGAGCAGTACTTC
d_gene: .; abundance: .; v_gene: TRBV10-3; j_gene: TRBJ1-1; CDR3aa: CAISESGRETEAFF; CDR3nt: TGTGCCATCAGTGAGTCGGGCCGAGAGACTGAAGCTTTCTTT
d_gene: TRBD2; abundance: .; v_gene: TRBV4-3; j_gene: TRBJ2-1; CDR3aa: CASSQDPRGLAGKDEQFF; CDR3nt: TGCGCCAGCAGCCAAGATCCACGGGGACTAGCGGGGAAGGATGAGCAGTTCTTC
d_gene: .; abundance: few; v_gene: TRBV5-1; j_gene: TRBJ2-7; CDR3aa: CASTLRGGYEQYF; CDR3nt: TGCGCCAGCACGCTTAGGGGAGGCTACGAGCAGTACTTC